The clone carrying this T cell receptor (beta chain) was observed at least ten times. Its antigen remains unknown. TCRdb re-called the reads with MiXCR, one entry per CDR3 protein. Among about 480,000 distinct CDR3 sequences listed, around 30% were seen once. The sample comes from a study of T cell repertoires in cytomegalovirus infection. In the study overall: As its CMV epitopes, the study selected recently identified HLA-C-restricted and well-studied HLA-B-restricted targets.

CDR1 is SGHTA and CDR2 is FQGNSA in the germline V gene. The CDR3 contains 15 residues. The germline V and J ends were trimmed by 3 bases and 0 bases, with 8 bases remaining between them. The chain links TRBV7-2 to TRBJ1-4; D is perhaps TRBD1 (6 bases). The sequences come from cultured PBMCs, collected from culture after CMV antigen stimulation. This clonotype was sampled from a human donor in good health (CMV status not recorded). Some clones in this sample may be carry-over from other donors' samples. DNA for the CDR3: TGTGCCAGCAGCTTGGACAGTGCAACTAATGAAAAACTGTTTTTT. Translating it yields CASSLDSATNEKLFF.